Listed here are 3 T cell receptor beta chains from one sample, sequenced in a study of T-cell reconstitution after alpha-beta-depleted transplantation in children. As it was prepared, the TCRbeta library received unique molecular identifiers. Via MiXCR, TCRdb re-called the PCR reads, giving one row per CDR3 protein. Among around 300,000 distinct CDR3 sequences, about a tenth were seen once, and the ten largest hold 7.5%. Sequences were derived from PBMCs, sampled before TCRalphabeta/CD19-depleted stem cell transplant. These receptors all stem from a boy under three years old with acute myeloid leukemia, due to receive a stem cell transplant.

This clonotype was observed many times. This sequence joins TRBV7-8 and TRBJ1-5; perhaps TRBD1 as D (5 bases). Germline assignment: CDR1 SGHVS and CDR2 FQNEAQ. CDR3 length: 15 residues. Trimming removed 5 bases from V and 2 bases from J, with 13 bases in between. CDR3 nucleotides: TGTGCCAGCAGCCCCGCCGGGGCAGGCAATCAGCCCCAGCATTTT. This sequence encodes CASSPAGAGNQPQHF.

The J gene is TRBJ2-3, the V gene TRBV15, with 14 bases lining up with TRBD2. V trimming: 10 bases; J trimming: 5 bases; junction bases outside the gene matches: 11. Germline V gene lookup returns CDR1 LNHNV and CDR2 YYDKDF (reference sequence). CDR3 size: 16 residues. The CDR3 protein is CAITPGLAGEGDTQYF. For the CDR3, the DNA is TGTGCCATAACTCCGGGACTAGCGGGAGAGGGAGATACGCAGTATTTT.

The chain uses TRBV11-2 and TRBJ2-7; 10 positions agree with TRBD1. The length of the CDR3 is 17 residues. Germline CDR1 SGHAT, CDR2 FQNNGV. Unmatched junction bases numbered 10, after V lost 1 base and J lost 4 bases. The CDR3 loop is CASSLGHPGQGSYEQYF. CDR3 DNA: TGTGCCAGCAGCTTAGGCCACCCGGGACAGGGGTCTTACGAGCAGTACTTC.